The entry below gives a single T cell receptor beta chain sequence along with its context. It lacks a known antigen. No much larger clonotype is one base removed from it; base qualities were not supplied. These data belong to a study of OX40 agonist ivuxolimab in advanced cancers. The study in broad terms: Ivuxolimab was an agonistic, fully human IgG2 monoclonal antibody directed against OX40 (CD134), a costimulatory receptor. Peripheral TCRbeta sequencing aimed to test whether ivuxolimab altered TCR sequence diversity and caused clonal T-cell expansion. Prior anti-PD-1, anti-PD-L1 or anti-CTLA-4 therapy was permitted, and roughly two fifths of dose-escalation patients had received checkpoint inhibitors. Intravenous ivuxolimab was administered to patients every 2 weeks at six dose levels: 0.01, 0.1, 0.3, 1.5, 3 and 10 mg/kg. The monotherapy dose-escalation portion (N ≈ 55 patients) of the phase I ivuxolimab trial is reported in the paper. A male proportion of 82.7% and a mean age of approximately 55 years, ranging from 23 to 79, were recorded for the dose-escalation cohort. Partial responses occurred in three dose-escalation patients: two with cutaneous melanoma and one with hepatocellular carcinoma. Among the approximately 50 dose-escalation patients, 19 had hepatocellular carcinoma, around 15 melanoma, 9 renal cell carcinoma and 9 head and neck cancer. The paper as a whole reports these results and caveats: In the 0.1-3.0 mg/kg groups, partial responders were among the patients with the lowest normalized peripheral clonal expansion, particularly in CD8+ T cells. At doses from 0.1 to 3.0 mg/kg, clonal expansion was seen in both CD4+ and CD8+ blood T cells between baseline and week 6. After ivuxolimab, CD8+ T cells had more expanded clones than CD4+ T cells on average. The antigen specificity of the peripheral T cells that underwent clonal expansion was not determined. Low levels of normalized T-cell clonal expansion were also seen in some patients who did not respond.

Patients with a history of autoimmune disease or receiving systemic immunosuppression were excluded from the trial. In every dose cohort, peripheral blood was drawn for TCR sequencing at baseline, cycle 4 day 1, and cycle 7 day 1. Samples came from an open-label, multicenter, first-in-human phase I dose-escalation trial of ivuxolimab. Adults with locally advanced or metastatic melanoma, renal cell, hepatocellular, or head and neck squamous cell carcinoma were enrolled in the trial. CD4+ and CD8+ T cells were sorted separately from peripheral blood before TCR sequencing. To sequence the TCRbeta CDR3 region, genomic DNA was isolated from the sorted cells. The immunoSEQ Assay was used for sequencing of TCRbeta CDR3 regions. Held by TCRdb, this immuneACCESS table contains in-frame sequences only and omits some clones. Under half of the omission traces to an unresolved V gene where checked; the cause of the rest is unknown. Counted in this sample were about 58,000 clones; approximately 82% of them appeared once. The ten top clones hold around 3.3% of the sample.

The CDR3 has 13 amino acids, counting the end cysteine and phenylalanine. The entry retains the CDR3 DNA only, 39 bases that are in frame from base 1. Sequences MNHNY (CDR1) and SVGAGI (CDR2) are obtained from the germline V gene (reference sequence). The germline ends are 7 bases apart after V is trimmed by 2 bases and J by 5 bases. The rearranged segments are TRBV6-6 and TRBJ2-1, with no reliable assignment of the D segment. This clonotype was obtained from an adult with an advanced solid tumor such as melanoma, head and neck, liver or kidney cancer. Sample: CD4+ or CD8+ T cells sorted from blood, taken in a trial of the OX40 agonist ivuxolimab. The CDR3 protein: CASSYTDDNEQFF. DNA sequence: TGTGCCAGCAGTTACACGGATGACAATGAGCAGTTCTTC.